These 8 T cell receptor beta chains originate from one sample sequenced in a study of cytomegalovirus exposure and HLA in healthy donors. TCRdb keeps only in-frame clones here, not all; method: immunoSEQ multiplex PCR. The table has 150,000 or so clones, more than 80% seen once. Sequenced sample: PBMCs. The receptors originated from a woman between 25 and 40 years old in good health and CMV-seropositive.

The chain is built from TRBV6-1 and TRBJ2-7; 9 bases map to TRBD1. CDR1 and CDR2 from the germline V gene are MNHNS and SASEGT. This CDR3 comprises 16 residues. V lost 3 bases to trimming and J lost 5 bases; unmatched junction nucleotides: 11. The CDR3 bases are TGTGCCAGCAGTGACTACCTCCGGGACAGGGACGACGAGCAGTACTTC. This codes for CASSDYLRDRDDEQYF.

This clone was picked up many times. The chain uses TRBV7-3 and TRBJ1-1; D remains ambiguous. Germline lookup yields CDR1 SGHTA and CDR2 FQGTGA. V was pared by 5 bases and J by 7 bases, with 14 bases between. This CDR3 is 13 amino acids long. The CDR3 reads CASSLVLYSEAFF. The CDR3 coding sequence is TGTGCCAGCAGCCTTGTGTTATACAGTGAAGCTTTCTTT. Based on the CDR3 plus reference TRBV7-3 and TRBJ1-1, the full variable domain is GAGVSQTPSNKVTEKGKYVELRCDPISGHTALYWYRQSLGQGPEFLIYFQGTGAADDSGLPNDRFFAVRPEGSVSTLKIQRTERGDSAVYLCASSLVLYSEAFFGQGTRLTVV.

The CDR3 region is CASSGGALNTGELFF. The CDR3 DNA is TGTGCCAGCAGCGGGGGCGCCTTGAACACCGGGGAGCTGTTTTTT. The chain recombines TRBV5-4 with TRBJ2-2; possibly TRBD1 for D (6 bases). The CDR3 runs to 15 residues. Trimming pared 4 bases from V and 1 base from J, leaving 11 bases between. Per the germline V gene, CDR1 is SGHNT and CDR2 is YYREEE (reference sequence).

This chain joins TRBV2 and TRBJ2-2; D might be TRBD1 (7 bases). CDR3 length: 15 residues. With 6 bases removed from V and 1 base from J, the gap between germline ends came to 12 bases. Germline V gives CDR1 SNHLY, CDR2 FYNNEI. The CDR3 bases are TGTGCCAGCAGCCCAGGGGGGCGGAACACCGGGGAGCTGTTTTTT. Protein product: CASSPGGRNTGELFF.

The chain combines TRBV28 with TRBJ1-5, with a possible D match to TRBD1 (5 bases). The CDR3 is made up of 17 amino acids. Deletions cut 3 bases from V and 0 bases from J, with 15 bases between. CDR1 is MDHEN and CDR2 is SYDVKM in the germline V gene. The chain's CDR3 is CASSFGDRMNSNQPQHF. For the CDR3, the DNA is TGTGCCAGCAGTTTTGGCGACAGAATGAATAGCAATCAGCCCCAGCATTTT.

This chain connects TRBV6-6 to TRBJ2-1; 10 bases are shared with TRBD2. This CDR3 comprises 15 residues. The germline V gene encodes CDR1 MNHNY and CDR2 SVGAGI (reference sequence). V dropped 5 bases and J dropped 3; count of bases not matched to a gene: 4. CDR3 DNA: TGTGCCAGCAGTCCGCTAGCGGGGGTCTACAATGAGCAGTTCTTC. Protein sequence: CASSPLAGVYNEQFF.

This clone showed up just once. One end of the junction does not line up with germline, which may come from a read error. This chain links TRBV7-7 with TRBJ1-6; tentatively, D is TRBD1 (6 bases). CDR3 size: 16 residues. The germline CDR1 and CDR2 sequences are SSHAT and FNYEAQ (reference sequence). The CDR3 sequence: CASSLVRGRGNSPLHF. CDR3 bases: TGTGCTAGCAGCTTAGTGCGGGGGCGAGGGAATTCACCCCTCCACTTT.

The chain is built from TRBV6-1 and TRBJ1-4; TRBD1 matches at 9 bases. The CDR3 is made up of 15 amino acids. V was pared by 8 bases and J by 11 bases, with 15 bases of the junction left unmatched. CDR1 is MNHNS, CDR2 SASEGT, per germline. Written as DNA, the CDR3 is TGTGCCAGCTCTTGGCTCGACAGGGGGATTTGGAAACTGTTTTTT. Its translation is CASSWLDRGIWKLFF.